Listed below are T cell receptor beta chains from one sample, sequenced in a study of CD8 T cells in Susac syndrome. One entry per CDR3 protein, called by TCRdb with MiXCR from the immunoSEQ multiplex PCR reads. The table includes about 400,000 distinct CDR3 sequences, 75% to 90% detected once. The sequenced sample was CD8+ T cells from PBMCs. These receptors were obtained from a human donor with multiple sclerosis. Each CDR3 is given with its conserved first and last residue.

V: TRBV12-3/TRBV12-4
CDR3: CASSGTGASDEQYF

V: TRBV4-1
CDR3: CASSQVLAADTQYF

V: TRBV6-6
CDR3: CASSYSSGAYTEAFF

V: TRBV7-8
CDR3: CASSLERETQYF

V: TRBV19
CDR3: CASSEPGSTDTQYF

V: TRBV5-1
CDR3: CASSPTRPYGYTF

V: TRBV6-5
CDR3: CASSYSNTDTQYF

V: TRBV19
CDR3: CASTGYNEQFF

V: TRBV3-1
CDR3: CASSQESMTATNEKLFF

V: TRBV27
CDR3: CASSLSNQIYEQYF

V: TRBV2
CDR3: CASRQGQGINPQHF

V: TRBV4-1
CDR3: CASSVIAGEGHEQYF

V: TRBV9
CDR3: CASSGLGGNTGELFF

V: TRBV30
CDR3: CAWSVPIGRVHEQYF

V: TRBV5-1
CDR3: CASSLGLAGTYNEQFF

V: TRBV27
CDR3: CASSFVSSSNEQFF

V: TRBV20-1
CDR3: CSAGGYTQETQYF

V: TRBV12-3/TRBV12-4
CDR3: CASSSLGGNNQPQHF

V: TRBV19
CDR3: CASSIDLFGDRPTTNTEAFF

V: TRBV4-1
CDR3: CASSLAPDMETYEQYF

V: TRBV19
CDR3: CASSISSGANVLTF

V: TRBV27
CDR3: CASSLRAGFTDTQYF